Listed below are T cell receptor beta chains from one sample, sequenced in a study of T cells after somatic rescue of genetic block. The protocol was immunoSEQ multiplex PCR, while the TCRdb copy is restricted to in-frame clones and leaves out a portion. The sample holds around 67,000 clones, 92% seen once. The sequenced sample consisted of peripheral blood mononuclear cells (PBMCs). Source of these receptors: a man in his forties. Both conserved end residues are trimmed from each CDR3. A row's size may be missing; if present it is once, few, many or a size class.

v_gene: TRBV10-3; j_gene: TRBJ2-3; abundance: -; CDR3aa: ATSEPLGESGTDTQY
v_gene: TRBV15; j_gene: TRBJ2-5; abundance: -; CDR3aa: ATSRVWTPASETQY
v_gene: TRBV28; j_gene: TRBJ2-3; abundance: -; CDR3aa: ASTRVGRPMLDTQY
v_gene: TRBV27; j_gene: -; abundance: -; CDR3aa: ASSFGLATYEQY
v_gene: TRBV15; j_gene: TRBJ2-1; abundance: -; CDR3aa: ATSLPGLAGSEQF
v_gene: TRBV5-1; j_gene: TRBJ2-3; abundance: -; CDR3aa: ASSLEISTDTQY
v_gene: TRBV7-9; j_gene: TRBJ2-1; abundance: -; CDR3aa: ASSLRTGEQF
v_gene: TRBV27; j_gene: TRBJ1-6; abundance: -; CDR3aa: ASRNPGTGYNSPLH
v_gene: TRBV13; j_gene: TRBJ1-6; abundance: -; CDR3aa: ASSRTGGGYSPLH
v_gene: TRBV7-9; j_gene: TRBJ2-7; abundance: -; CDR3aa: ASSPSYEQY
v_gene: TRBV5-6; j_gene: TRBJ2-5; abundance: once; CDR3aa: ASSLSAGGGETQY
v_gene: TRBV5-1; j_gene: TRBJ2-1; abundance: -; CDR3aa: ASSWPGPAAGGTSYNEQF
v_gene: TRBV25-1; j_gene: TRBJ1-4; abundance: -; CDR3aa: ASSDSRHATNEKLF
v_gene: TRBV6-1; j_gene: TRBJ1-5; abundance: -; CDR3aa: ASSEDNREKH
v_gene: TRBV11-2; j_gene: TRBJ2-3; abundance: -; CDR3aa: ASSPIRIRGFVGTDTQY
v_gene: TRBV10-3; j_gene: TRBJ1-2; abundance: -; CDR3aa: AISEMGPAGGYT
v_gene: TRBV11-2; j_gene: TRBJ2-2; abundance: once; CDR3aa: ASRPLRGATTGELF
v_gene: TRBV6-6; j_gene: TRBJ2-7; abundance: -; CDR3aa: ASSYSEGKQY
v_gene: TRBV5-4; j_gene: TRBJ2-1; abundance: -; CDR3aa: ASSAGSSYNEQF
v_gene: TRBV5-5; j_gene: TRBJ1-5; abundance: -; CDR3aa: ASSRTSSRNQPQH
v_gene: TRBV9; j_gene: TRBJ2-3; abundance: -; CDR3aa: ASSVVAASTDTQY
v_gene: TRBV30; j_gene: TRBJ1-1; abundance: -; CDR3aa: AWSTSLSPANTEAF
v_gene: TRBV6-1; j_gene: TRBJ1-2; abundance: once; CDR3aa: ASSLKGQGGDGYT
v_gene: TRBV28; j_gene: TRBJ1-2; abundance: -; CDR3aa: ASRTPTGGGYGYT
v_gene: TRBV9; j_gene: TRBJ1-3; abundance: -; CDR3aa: ASSVAPGTGNTIY
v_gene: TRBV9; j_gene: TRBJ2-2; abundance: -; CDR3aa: ASSGYLAGVGNTGELF
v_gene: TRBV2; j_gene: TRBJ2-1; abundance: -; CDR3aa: ASSPYNEQF
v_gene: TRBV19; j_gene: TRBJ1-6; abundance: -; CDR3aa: ASSPLKDRTYNSPLH
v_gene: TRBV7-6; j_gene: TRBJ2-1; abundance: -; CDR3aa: ASSLVGGRDEQF
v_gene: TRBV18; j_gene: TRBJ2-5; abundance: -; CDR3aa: ASSPGVAETQY
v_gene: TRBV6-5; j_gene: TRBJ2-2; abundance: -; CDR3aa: ASRYTANTGELF
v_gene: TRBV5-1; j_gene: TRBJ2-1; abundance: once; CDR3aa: ASSLQGGANNEQF
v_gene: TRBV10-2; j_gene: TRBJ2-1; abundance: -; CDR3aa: ASGTQQGNEQF
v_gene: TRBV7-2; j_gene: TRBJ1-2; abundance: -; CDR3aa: ASSLTTGGVGYT
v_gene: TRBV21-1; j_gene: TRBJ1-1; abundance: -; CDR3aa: ASSPRMNTEAF
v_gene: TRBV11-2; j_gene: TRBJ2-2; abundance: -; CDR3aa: ASSLVRGQGTGELF
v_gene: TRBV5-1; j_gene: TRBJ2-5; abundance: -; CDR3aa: ASSLLRGGESETQY
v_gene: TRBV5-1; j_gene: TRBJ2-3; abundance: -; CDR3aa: ASSFSGASGGQDTQY
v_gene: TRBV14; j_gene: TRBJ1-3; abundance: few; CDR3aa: ASSQGGNTIY
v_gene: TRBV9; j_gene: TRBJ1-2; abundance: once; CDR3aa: ASSSLGAYAGYT
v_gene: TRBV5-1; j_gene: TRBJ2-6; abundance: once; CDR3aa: ASSLGWDSGANVLT
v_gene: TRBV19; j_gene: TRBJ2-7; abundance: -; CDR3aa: ASRGGASHEQY
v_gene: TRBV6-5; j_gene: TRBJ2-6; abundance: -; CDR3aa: ASSYAAPSGANVLT
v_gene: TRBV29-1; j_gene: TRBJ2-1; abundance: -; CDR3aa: SVGWTYNEQF
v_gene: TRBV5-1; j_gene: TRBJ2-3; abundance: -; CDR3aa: ASSSGLAGGNTDTQY
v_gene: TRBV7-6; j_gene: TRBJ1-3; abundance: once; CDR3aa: ASSPGWGLFGNTIY
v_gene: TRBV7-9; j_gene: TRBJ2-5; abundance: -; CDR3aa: ASSLTRSQETQY
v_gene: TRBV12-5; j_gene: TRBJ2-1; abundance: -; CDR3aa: ASGSTSGVGNEQF
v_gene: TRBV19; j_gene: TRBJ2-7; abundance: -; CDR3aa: ASSPGDILTSGFSYEQY
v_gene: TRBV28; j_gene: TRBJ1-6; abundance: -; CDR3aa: ASSLYSPLH
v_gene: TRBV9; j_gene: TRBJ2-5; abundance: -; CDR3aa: ASSVAWGVGETQY
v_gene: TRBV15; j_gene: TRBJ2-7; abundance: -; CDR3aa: ATSRAGQGIYEQY
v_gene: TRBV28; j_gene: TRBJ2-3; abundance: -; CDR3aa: ASPLLREPKDTQY
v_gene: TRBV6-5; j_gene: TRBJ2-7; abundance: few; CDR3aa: ASSIDSYEQY
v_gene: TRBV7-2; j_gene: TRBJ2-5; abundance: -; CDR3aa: ASSLAAGAETQY